These 5 T cell receptor beta chains came from one sample sequenced in a study of T cell responses to AZD1222 COVID-19 vaccine. Here immunoSEQ multiplex PCR was the method, and the copy in TCRdb shows in-frame clones only, minus some. The table lists some 85,000 clones, about 89% of them singletons, with around 8.1% in the top ten. The sequenced sample was peripheral blood, obtained on day 0 of AZD1222 vaccination. The receptors were sampled from an adult in good health.

The chain combines TRBV29-1 with TRBJ2-5; possible D gene TRBD2, 5 bases. The CDR3 spans 11 residues. Between the trimmed V and J ends, which lost 8 bases and 4 bases, there was a span of 11 bases. Germline V lookup: CDR1 SQVTM, CDR2 ANQGSEA. CDR3 DNA: TGCAGCTCAGCGGTGAGAGAGACCCAGTACTTC. Residues: CSSAVRETQYF.

V gene TRBV20-1 combines with J gene TRBJ2-2; 9 bases match TRBD2. Germline CDR1 is DFQATT and CDR2 is SNEGSKA (reference sequence). This CDR3 comprises 19 residues. With 3 bases clipped from V and 0 bases from J, the junction kept 14 bases outside the gene matches. CDR3 in DNA: TGCAGTGCTAGTAGGGCTAGCGGGAATCTATTGGCGAACACCGGGGAGCTGTTTTTT. This encodes CSASRASGNLLANTGELFF.

The V call is TRBV4-3, the J call TRBJ1-2; tentatively, D is TRBD1 (5 bases). Trimming cost V 0 bases and J 4 bases, with 9 bases left between them. CDR1 LGHNA and CDR2 YSLEER come from the germline V gene. This CDR3 has 14 amino acids. Written as DNA, the CDR3 is TGCGCCAGCAGCCAAGATCGGGACGGCTATGGCTACACCTTC. Encoded protein: CASSQDRDGYGYTF.

J is TRBJ2-3 and V is TRBV3-1 (or the pseudogene TRBV3-2), with 7 bases that match TRBD1. Germline trimming cut 2 bases from V and 14 bases from J; bases unmatched to any gene: 13. This CDR3 has 14 residues. Germline CDR1 and CDR2: LGHDT and YNNKEL (reference sequence). The CDR3 loop is CASSQYIGDSISYF. The CDR3 DNA reads as TGTGCCAGCAGCCAATATATAGGGGACAGCATTTCGTATTTT.

The V call is TRBV4-3, the J call TRBJ2-1, with a tentative D call TRBD2 (5 bases). Per germline, CDR1 LGHNA and CDR2 YSLEER. This CDR3 contains 16 residues. V dropped 1 base and J dropped 4 bases, with 14 bases sitting between them. Written as DNA, the CDR3 is TGCGCCAGCAGCCAAGGAGAGGGCTGGTTGTACAATGAGCAGTTCTTC. Translating it yields CASSQGEGWLYNEQFF.